The 11 T cell receptor beta chains in this list originate from one sample, sequenced in a study of regulatory T cells in long-lasting Graves disease. Arm-PCR with iRepertoire HTBI primers amplified the CDR3 regions for these TCR beta libraries. Each CDR3 protein is one row after TCRdb ran MiXCR on the multiplex PCR reads. The table shows roughly 610,000 distinct CDR3 sequences, with 15% to 20% occurring only once. Specified time point: newly diagnosed GD, antithyroid drugs for less than 3 months. Following extraction of RNA from PBMCs, that RNA was used to make the TCR library. These data also featured in a second study, about T cells in Graves' hyperthyroidism and ophthalmopathy.

The sequences come from peripheral blood mononuclear cells (PBMCs), collected at new diagnosis, from a patient treated with antithyroid drugs. The receptors come from a man aged 18 to 29 with Graves disease.

This clonotype was seen at least ten times. The chain is built from TRBV6-1 and TRBJ1-4, with 7 bases matching TRBD1. After removal of 9 bases from V and 8 bases from J, the junction contained 9 bases not matched to a gene. Germline values: CDR1 MNHNS, CDR2 SASEGT. This CDR3 comprises 13 residues. The CDR3 nucleotides are TGTGCCAGTTCCTACCGGGACAGCGAAAAACTGTTTTTT. It translates to CASSYRDSEKLFF.

In its sample, this clonotype was seen many times. V gene TRBV12-3 or TRBV12-4 combines with J gene TRBJ2-3, with 12 bases identical to TRBD2. With V trimmed by 4 bases and J by 0 bases, 5 bases remained unmatched. The CDR3 extends over 17 amino acids. In DNA, the CDR3 is TGTGCCAGCAGTTATTGGACTAGCGGGACTAGCACAGATACGCAGTATTTT. Protein sequence: CASSYWTSGTSTDTQYF.

This clonotype was found a few times. The CDR3 loop reads CASLGGSGELFF. In nucleotides, the CDR3 is TGTGCCAGCCTAGGTGGTTCCGGGGAGCTGTTTTTT. The chain uses TRBV27 and TRBJ2-2; D is unclear. The CDR3 runs to 12 residues. Germline lookup yields CDR1 MNHEY and CDR2 SMNVEV (reference sequence). Trimming took off 8 bases at V and 6 bases at J, with 10 bases between the two ends.

This clonotype was found many times. This sequence joins TRBV6-1 and TRBJ1-1; D call uncertain. Per germline, CDR1 MNHNS and CDR2 SASEGT. V dropped 6 bases and J dropped 6 bases, with 8 bases sitting between them. The CDR3 has 11 amino acids. CDR3 bases: TGTGCCAGCAGCGACGGGGCTGAAGCTTTCTTT. Protein product: CASSDGAEAFF.

V usage is TRBV5-1 and J usage is TRBJ2-2; D gene ambiguous. The CDR3 contains 16 residues. V was clipped by 2 bases and J by 5 bases, with 16 bases between them. The V gene's germline CDR1 is SGHRS and CDR2 YFSETQ. The CDR3 DNA reads as TGCGCCAGCAGCTTCGCCGAAAGGGCCAGGACCGGGGAGCTGTTTTTT. Its protein product is CASSFAERARTGELFF.

This clonotype was counted only a few times. The chain couples TRBV6-2 or TRBV6-3 to TRBJ2-7; 10 bases are a match to TRBD1. Germline V gene data show CDR1 as MNHEY and CDR2 as SVGEGT. The CDR3 contains 18 residues. With 2 bases clipped from V and 7 bases from J, the junction kept 17 bases outside the gene matches. The CDR3 DNA sequence: TGTGCCAGCAGTTACACTCCGGGACAGGGGAACACGGTATTAGAGCAGTACTTC. Amino acids: CASSYTPGQGNTVLEQYF.

This clonotype has a handful of counts. Possible read error: a much larger clone is one base away. The rearrangement uses TRBV2 and TRBJ2-3, with D tentatively TRBD1 or TRBD2 (5 bases each). Germline V gene lookup returns CDR1 SNHLY and CDR2 FYNNEI. The CDR3 contains 13 residues. The CDR3, as DNA: TGTGCCAGCAGTGTGAGGGGAACAGATAGGCAGTATTTT. The encoded protein is CASSVRGTDRQYF. The complete variable domain, with remaining parts taken from reference TRBV2 and TRBJ2-3, reads EPEVTQTPSHQVTQMGQEVILRCVPISNHLYFYWYRQILGQKVEFLVSFYNNEISEKSEIFDDQFSVERPDGSNFTLKIRSTKLEDSAMYFCASSVRGTDRQYFGPGTRLTVL.

This clonotype was recorded a few times. The chain employs TRBV28 and TRBJ1-2; D is undetermined. The CDR3 is 14 amino acids. The ends were cut back, 8 bases at V and 6 bases at J, with 19 bases in the middle. Germline lookup yields CDR1 MDHEN and CDR2 SYDVKM. The chain's CDR3 is CASFGLRTVDGYTF. The CDR3 DNA is TGTGCCAGCTTTGGGCTTAGGACCGTCGATGGCTACACCTTC.

The V gene is TRBV5-1, the J gene TRBJ2-5, with D perhaps TRBD2 (5 bases). CDR1 is SGHRS, CDR2 YFSETQ, per germline. V dropped 3 bases and J dropped 2 bases, with 14 bases sitting between them. The CDR3 length is 15 residues. In nucleotides, the CDR3 is TGCGCCAGCAGCTCGGACTCCCGACCTCAAGAGACCCAGTACTTC. This sequence encodes CASSSDSRPQETQYF.

In this sample, this clonotype turned up many times. The chain combines TRBV28 with TRBJ1-2; a weak D match, TRBD1 (5 bases). CDR3 length: 13 residues. With 5 bases removed from V and 4 bases from J, the gap between germline ends came to 11 bases. Per the germline V gene, CDR1 is MDHEN and CDR2 is SYDVKM. CDR3 sequence (DNA): TGTGCCAGCAGTCCCCCCAGGGTCTATGGCTACACCTTC. This codes for CASSPPRVYGYTF.

Many counts were recorded for this clonotype. The J gene is TRBJ1-5, the V gene TRBV12-3 or TRBV12-4, with 9 bases identical to TRBD1. Trimming took 4 bases from V and 7 from J; bases not matched to a gene: 11. The CDR3 is made up of 16 amino acids. The CDR3 nucleotides are TGTGCCAGCAGTTCCGGGGGAAACGGACAGGGGCAGCCCCAGCATTTT. Its translation: CASSSGGNGQGQPQHF.